These 17 T cell receptor beta chains were all obtained from the same sample, sequenced in a study of OX40 agonist ivuxolimab in advanced cancers. Generated by immunoSEQ multiplex PCR, the TCRdb table keeps only in-frame clones and is missing some. The repertoire has 65,000 to 95,000 clones, roughly 84% of them found once; the top ten carry less than 2.5%. The sample consisted of CD4+ or CD8+ T cells sorted from blood, taken in a trial of the OX40 agonist ivuxolimab. The receptors here all came from an adult with an advanced solid tumor such as melanoma, head and neck, liver or kidney cancer.

This chain joins TRBV7-9 and TRBJ2-1, with D hard to call. The CDR3 runs to 11 residues. Germline lookup yields CDR1 SEHNR and CDR2 FQNEAQ (reference sequence). V was shortened by 6 bases and J by 11 bases, with 11 bases between the two germline ends. The CDR3 DNA follows: TGTGCCAGCAGTTTCACAGATAAGCAGTTCTTC. Translated, it gives CASSFTDKQFF.

This clone has more than one count but fewer than ten. This chain links TRBV29-1 with TRBJ2-2; D is ambiguous. CDR1 and CDR2 (germline): SQVTM, ANQGSEA. V lost 0 bases to trimming and J lost 7 bases, with 9 bases between them. The CDR3 contains 13 residues. CDR3 sequence: CSVEDQAIGELFF. The CDR3 nucleotides read TGCAGCGTTGAAGATCAGGCCATCGGGGAGCTGTTTTTT.

This chain joins TRBV28 and TRBJ2-3; 8 bases are shared with TRBD2. This CDR3 is built from 13 residues. The germline CDR1 and CDR2 sequences are MDHEN and SYDVKM. J lost 5 bases, V lost 6 bases, and 4 bases had no gene match. The CDR3 DNA is TGTGCCAGCAGCCGGCTAGCGGGAGATACGCAGTATTTT. Its protein product is CASSRLAGDTQYF.

This rearrangement joins TRBV2 to TRBJ1-5; weak D call: TRBD1 (5 bases). This CDR3 is 14 amino acids long. The germline V gene has CDR1 SNHLY and CDR2 FYNNEI. V gave up 7 bases and J gave up 0 bases, with 10 bases separating them. CDR3 sequence reads: CASTEGNSNQPQHF. The CDR3 bases are TGTGCCAGCACTGAGGGGAATAGCAATCAGCCCCAGCATTTT. The full variable domain, rest sourced from reference TRBV2 and TRBJ1-5, is EPEVTQTPSHQVTQMGQEVILRCVPISNHLYFYWYRQILGQKVEFLVSFYNNEISEKSEIFDDQFSVERPDGSNFTLKIRSTKLEDSAMYFCASTEGNSNQPQHFGDGTRLSIL.

The rearrangement links TRBV7-9 to TRBJ2-7, with TRBD1 matching 8 bases. This CDR3 is built from 14 residues. CDR1 and CDR2 (germline): SEHNR, FQNEAQ (reference sequence). V lost 5 bases to trimming and J lost 4 bases; unmatched junction nucleotides: 7. The CDR3 spells CASSPDRGRYEQYF. The CDR3 nucleotides are TGTGCCAGCAGCCCCGACAGGGGCAGATACGAGCAGTACTTC.

This rearrangement joins TRBV9 to TRBJ2-5; no reliable D call. CDR1 SGDLS and CDR2 YYNGEE come from the germline V gene. This CDR3 has 16 residues. Trimming cost V 0 bases and J 1 base, with 13 bases left between them. CDR3 amino acids: CASSVATEVAQETQYF. CDR3 coding DNA: TGTGCCAGCAGCGTAGCTACGGAAGTGGCCCAAGAGACCCAGTACTTC.

The rearrangement links TRBV4-1 to TRBJ2-1; 9 bases line up with TRBD2. Germline-derived CDR1 and CDR2 are MGHRA and YSYEKL. The trim removed 3 bases at V and 8 bases at J, leaving 17 bases unmatched. CDR3 length: 18 amino acids. Here the CDR3 reads CASSHSQGGAGGGYEQFF. The CDR3 nucleotides are TGCGCCAGCAGCCACAGCCAAGGCGGGGCGGGAGGGGGGTATGAGCAGTTCTTC.

J is TRBJ1-6 and V is TRBV6-5, with a weak D call TRBD1 (6 bases). The CDR3 length is 14 residues. CDR1 is MNHEY, CDR2 SVGAGI, per germline. Trimming cost V 6 bases and J 10 bases, with 16 bases left between them. The CDR3 DNA reads as TGTGCCAGCAGCCCCGGGACATCCTGGTCACCCCTCCACTTT. As protein: CASSPGTSWSPLHF.

The gene calls are TRBV5-1 and TRBJ2-1; TRBD2 agrees at 7 bases. Germline CDR1 SGHRS, CDR2 YFSETQ. The CDR3 is 15 residues long. V lost 0 bases to trimming and J lost 2 bases; unmatched junction nucleotides: 2. The CDR3 region has the DNA TGCGCCAGCAGCTTGGCTAGCGGCCCCTACAATGAGCAGTTCTTC. Encoded protein: CASSLASGPYNEQFF.

The chain couples TRBV9 to TRBJ1-2, with 7 bases identical to TRBD1. V was pared by 4 bases and J by 1 base, with 13 bases of the junction left unmatched. In germline, CDR1 is SGDLS, CDR2 YYNGEE. This CDR3 has 17 residues. CDR3 amino acids: CASSPEGTVPFNYGYTF. In DNA form, the CDR3 reads TGTGCCAGCAGCCCCGAAGGGACAGTTCCTTTTAACTATGGCTACACCTTC.

This clone occurred a few times. The chain joins TRBV7-9 to TRBJ2-5; TRBD2 aligns across 10 bases. CDR1 and CDR2 from the germline V gene are SEHNR and FQNEAQ (reference sequence). The CDR3 loop spans 14 amino acids. V gave up 3 bases and J gave up 4 bases; unmatched junction bases: 2. CDR3 nucleotide sequence: TGTGCCAGCAGCTTCTCTAGCGGGGGAGAGACCCAGTACTTC. Translated, it gives CASSFSSGGETQYF.

V and J are TRBV5-6 and TRBJ1-5; D remains unclear. The CDR3 consists of 14 residues. Germline-derived CDR1 and CDR2 are SGHDT and YYEEEE. Trimming left V 1 base short and J 4 bases short, with 9 bases between. CDR3 bases: TGTGCCAGCAGCTTGAGGGCAGTTAATCAGCCCCAGCATTTT. It encodes CASSLRAVNQPQHF.

This clone came up a few times. The rearrangement uses TRBV11-2 and TRBJ2-7; D is uncertain. CDR1 and CDR2 (germline): SGHAT, FQNNGV. The CDR3 has 16 residues. Trimming took off 1 base at V and 6 bases at J, with 19 bases between the two ends. CDR3: CASSLGWSAPDSEQYF. The CDR3 bases are TGTGCCAGCAGCTTAGGTTGGTCAGCGCCTGACTCCGAGCAGTACTTC.

J is TRBJ2-2 and V is TRBV6-5, with D unclear. The CDR3 totals 13 residues. V lost 6 bases, J lost 3 bases, and 8 bases lay in between. Looked up from germline, CDR1 is MNHEY and CDR2 is SVGAGI. CDR3 residues: CASSQVDTGELFF. The CDR3 DNA reads TGTGCCAGCAGCCAGGTGGACACCGGGGAGCTGTTTTTT.

This sequence joins TRBV10-3 and TRBJ2-5, with 7 bases identical to TRBD1. The DNA end lines up better with TRBJ2-7; the J call may be wrong. The CDR3 sequence is 13 residues long. Per germline, CDR1 ENHRY and CDR2 SYGVKD. The chain's CDR3 is CAISRRQGDEQYF. Here the CDR3 DNA reads TGTGCCATCTCCCGACGACAGGGTGACGAGCAGTACTTC.

The J gene is TRBJ1-4, the V gene TRBV18; tentatively, D is TRBD1 (5 bases). V lost 3 bases and J lost 5, with 13 bases in between. The CDR3 runs to 15 residues. Germline CDR1 KGHSH, CDR2 LQKENI. CDR3 residues: CASSPSTDSNEKLFF. CDR3 DNA: TGTGCCAGCTCACCCTCGACAGACTCGAATGAAAAACTGTTTTTT.

The J gene is TRBJ2-5, the V gene TRBV5-6, with no clear D. CDR1 SGHDT and CDR2 YYEEEE come from the germline V gene. The CDR3 consists of 11 residues. Trimming left V 2 bases short and J 4 bases short, with 3 bases between. The CDR3 DNA reads as TGTGCCAGCAGCTTCAGAGAGACCCAGTACTTC. Translated: CASSFRETQYF.